This TCR beta chain was captured in a study of beta chain features in type 1 diabetes. This clone appeared a few times. Its antigen is undetermined. TCRB transcripts that were expressed got sequenced, as all of the isolated RNA had been reverse transcribed. The method was immunoSEQ multiplex PCR; TCRdb's version includes in-frame clones alone and lacks a portion of them. The table lists 600,000 to 700,000 clones, 9.5% to 15% of them singletons, with over 0.1% in the top ten. The CDR3 sequence is 13 residues long. The V and J ends lost 9 bases and 8 bases respectively, with 19 bases between them. Study-level results: Diminished insertions and augmented deletions at VDJ junctions characterized type 1 diabetes patients. Any HLA-type effect on TCRB rearrangement remained unresolved here. Sampled from patients, naive, central memory and Treg TCRB repertoires appeared more similar than those sampled from healthy donors. Among patients with Type 1 diabetes, TCRB CDR3s were moderately but significantly shorter in every one of the four CD4+ subsets.

Sequenced input: naive CD4+ T cells from blood. V and J are TRBV23-1 and TRBJ1-1; D call uncertain. TRBV23-1 is identified as an open reading frame with a role that is uncertain. This receptor was identified in a man between 25 and 39 years old with type 1 diabetes. The CDR3, as DNA: TGCGCCAGAGTCACGGCGGAGGCCTGGGAAGCTTTCTTT. Translating it yields CARVTAEAWEAFF.